The T cell receptor beta chain under discussion was sequenced for a study of blood T cell repertoires in COVID-19. Study overall: Recovered status applied to Cohort 3 donors who had two consecutive negative PCRs. It also applied to those with clearance or with symptom resolution. PBMCs, B-cell-depleted T cells, or T cells were the source of the cDNA or gDNA that made up the material.

As originally analysed: The assay estimated nucleated cells by amplifying reference gene primers. Assay used: immunoSEQ multiplex PCR; TCRdb lists only in-frame clones, some missing. That table supplies the V and J calls and clone size; D and trimming were determined from the DNA. The sample records under 300,000 clones, 70% to 90% being singletons. Assignments of participants to cohorts depended upon their own reported clinical history. This TCR came from a woman aged 55-69 years in a cohort exposed to, infected with or recovered from COVID-19 (not recorded which). What was sequenced was PBMCs or T cells enriched from blood (not recorded which).

The CDR3 DNA reads as TGTGCCAGCAGACCCGAGCAGGGTATCTTAGCCAAAAACATTCAGTACTTC. Translated: CASRPEQGILAKNIQYF. The rearrangement joins TRBV2 to TRBJ2-4; a weak D match, TRBD1 (5 bases). Trimming removed 6 bases at V and 0 bases at J, with 18 bases between. Germline loops: CDR1 SNHLY, CDR2 FYNNEI. CDR3 length: 17 amino acids.